Listed here are 20 T cell receptor beta chains from one sample, sequenced in a study of cytomegalovirus exposure and HLA in healthy donors. Repertoires were generated with immunoSEQ multiplex PCR, while TCRdb's copy carries only in-frame clones and drops some. Here the sample spans about 220,000 clones, about 91% being singletons. The sample comprised PBMCs. The receptors stem from a woman between 18 and 29 years old in good health and CMV-seronegative.

The chain employs TRBV7-2 and TRBJ2-7; maybe TRBD2 (5 bases). Trimming removed 5 bases from V and 6 bases from J, with 17 bases in between. Per germline, CDR1 SGHTA and CDR2 FQGNSA. This CDR3 has 14 residues. The CDR3, as DNA: TGTGCCAGCAGCCAACGGGATTCCCCTCCCGAGCAGTACTTC. It encodes CASSQRDSPPEQYF. The full variable domain, its missing parts supplied by reference TRBV7-2 and TRBJ2-7, is GAGVSQSPSNKVTEKGKDVELRCDPISGHTALYWYRQSLGQGLEFLIYFQGNSAPDKSGLPSDRFSAERTGGSVSTLTIQRTQQEDSAVYLCASSQRDSPPEQYFGPGTRLTVT.

The chain links TRBV7-9 to TRBJ2-4; no definite D call. V lost 6 bases and J lost 8, with 17 bases in between. Germline V lookup: CDR1 SEHNR, CDR2 FQNEAQ (reference sequence). The CDR3 is 14 amino acids. CDR3 protein: CASSLSLGSDIQYF. Here the CDR3 DNA reads TGTGCCAGCAGTCTCAGCCTGGGCTCAGACATTCAGTACTTC.

V usage is TRBV28 and J usage is TRBJ2-1; weak D call: TRBD1 (6 bases). Germline values: CDR1 MDHEN, CDR2 SYDVKM. This CDR3 has 15 residues. V was trimmed by 6 bases and J by 4 bases, leaving 16 bases between them. The CDR3 nucleotides are TGTGCCAGCAGGGTGAGCCAGGGGTATTACAATGAGCAGTTCTTC. It is translated as CASRVSQGYYNEQFF.

This clone was detected once. The chain combines TRBV28 with TRBJ1-2; 10 bases fit TRBD1. This CDR3 comprises 15 residues. Germline trimming cut 8 bases from V and 4 bases from J; bases unmatched to any gene: 10. Germline V lookup: CDR1 MDHEN, CDR2 SYDVKM. The CDR3 DNA follows: TGTGCCAGCTGGAGTGAGGGACAGGGGAGCTATGGCTACACCTTC. Its protein product is CASWSEGQGSYGYTF.

This clone was seen just once. The same CDR3 arises from other DNA sequences in this sample as well. The V call is TRBV27, the J call TRBJ1-2; possibly TRBD1 for D (5 bases). The CDR3 is made up of 15 amino acids. The V gene's germline CDR1 is MNHEY and CDR2 SMNVEV (reference sequence). The ends were cut back, 0 bases at V and 4 bases at J, with 12 bases in the middle. The CDR3 DNA is TGTGCCAGCAGTTTATCGGGGCAGGGCCTCTATGGCTACACCTTC. Translation: CASSLSGQGLYGYTF.

The V and J genes are TRBV19 and TRBJ1-1; TRBD1 is a possible D gene (6 bases). Trimming cost V 3 bases and J 4 bases, with 15 bases left between them. This CDR3 comprises 15 residues. The V gene's germline CDR1 is LNHDA and CDR2 SQIVND (reference sequence). The chain's CDR3 is CASSIGRGLSTEAFF. The CDR3 DNA follows: TGTGCCAGTAGTATCGGGAGGGGGTTGAGCACTGAAGCTTTCTTT. Full variable domain (rest looked up from reference TRBV19 and TRBJ1-1): DGGITQSPKYLFRKEGQNVTLSCEQNLNHDAMYWYRQDPGQGLRLIYYSQIVNDFQKGDIAEGYSVSREKKESFPLTVTSAQKNPTAFYLCASSIGRGLSTEAFFGQGTRLTVV.

The V and J genes are TRBV28 and TRBJ2-1; 10 positions agree with TRBD1. Germline V lookup: CDR1 MDHEN, CDR2 SYDVKM. The CDR3 sequence is 14 residues long. Trimming cost V 5 bases and J 6 bases; bases outside gene matches: 4. CDR3 coding DNA: TGTGCCAGCAGTATCGGGACAGGGGCCAATGAGCAGTTCTTC. Its protein is CASSIGTGANEQFF.

The V gene is TRBV10-3, the J gene TRBJ2-1, with TRBD2 matching over 10 bases. Germline assignment: CDR1 ENHRY and CDR2 SYGVKD. The CDR3 length is 14 residues. V lost 4 bases, J lost 10 bases, and 7 bases stayed unmatched. CDR3 bases: TGTGCCATCAGTGTTACTAGCGGGGAAGGGGAGCAGTTCTTC. It is translated as CAISVTSGEGEQFF.

The V and J genes are TRBV28 and TRBJ1-2, with D possibly TRBD1 on 5 matching bases. The CDR3 covers 12 residues. Germline CDR1 and CDR2: MDHEN and SYDVKM. V shed 8 bases and J shed 8 bases, with 15 bases lying between them. CDR3 sequence (DNA): TGTGCCAGCGGTCGGAGGGGTGTGGGCTACACCTTC. Encoded protein: CASGRRGVGYTF.

This sequence joins TRBV4-3 and TRBJ2-3, with TRBD1 matching over 9 bases. The CDR3 loop spans 16 amino acids. The V segment lost 5 bases and the J segment 2 bases; nucleotides outside the gene matches: 8. CDR1 is LGHNA, CDR2 YSLEER, per germline. The CDR3 protein is CASSTSGTGLTDTQYF. The CDR3 DNA reads as TGCGCCAGCAGCACATCCGGGACAGGGCTCACAGATACGCAGTATTTT.

The rearrangement joins TRBV15 to TRBJ1-5; 7 bases map to TRBD1. Germline CDR1 is LNHNV and CDR2 is YYDKDF (reference sequence). This CDR3 contains 14 residues. With V trimmed by 3 bases and J by 4 bases, 3 bases remained unmatched. The CDR3 bases are TGTGCCACCAGCAGGGGGACAGATAATCAGCCCCAGCATTTT. The encoded protein is CATSRGTDNQPQHF.

The chain links TRBV7-2 to TRBJ1-1, with unresolved D. The CDR3 is made up of 14 amino acids. Trimming stripped 4 bases from V and 0 bases from J, with 9 bases between. Germline lookup yields CDR1 SGHTA and CDR2 FQGNSA. CDR3 loop: CASSYSGMNTEAFF. CDR3 bases: TGTGCCAGCAGCTACTCGGGGATGAACACTGAAGCTTTCTTT.

The CDR3 nucleotides are TGTGCCAGCAGCTTAGGTCAATTAGGAGGCACCAAGAGCTCCTACGAGCAGTACTTC. Protein product: CASSLGQLGGTKSSYEQYF. This sequence joins TRBV7-6 and TRBJ2-7, with a possible D match to TRBD2 (5 bases). Germline V gives CDR1 SGHVS, CDR2 FNYEAQ. CDR3 size: 19 residues. V dropped 1 base and J dropped 0 bases, with 22 bases sitting between them.

This clone was recorded only once. The chain carries TRBV11-2 and TRBJ2-1; 8 bases align to TRBD2. The germline CDR1 and CDR2 sequences are SGHAT and FQNNGV. J lost 0 bases, V lost 2 bases, and 6 bases had no gene match. The CDR3 is made up of 17 amino acids. The CDR3 protein is CASSLRLGRGSYNEQFF. CDR3 bases: TGTGCCAGCAGCTTAAGGCTCGGGAGGGGCTCCTACAATGAGCAGTTCTTC.

As to this clone: The junction departs from the called germline gene at one end, perhaps through a read error. This rearrangement joins TRBV14 to TRBJ2-1; the match to TRBD2 covers 12 bases. The CDR3 is made up of 17 amino acids. The V gene's germline CDR1 is SGHDN and CDR2 FVKESK. The CDR3 DNA reads TGTGCCAGCAGCAAAGACCTAGCGGGAGGGCCCAGGGATGAGCAGTTCTTC. As protein: CASSKDLAGGPRDEQFF. Full variable domain (outside the CDR3, taken from reference TRBV14 and TRBJ2-1): EAGVTQFPSHSVIEKGQTVTLRCDPISGHDNLYWYRRVMGKEIKFLLHFVKESKQDESGMPNNRFLAERTGGTYSTLKVQPAELEDSGVYFCASSKDLAGGPRDEQFFGPGTRLTVL.

V is TRBV10-1 and J is TRBJ1-2; D is unresolved. CDR3 length: 15 amino acids. V dropped 3 bases and J dropped 5 bases, with 16 bases sitting between them. The germline V gene has CDR1 WNHNN and CDR2 SYGVQD (reference sequence). CDR3 region: CASSELGYFGYGYTF. Written as DNA, the CDR3 is TGCGCCAGCAGTGAATTGGGCTATTTTGGGTATGGCTACACCTTC.

The chain joins TRBV7-8 to TRBJ1-1; no definite D call. Trimming took off 0 bases at V and 0 bases at J, with 8 bases between the two ends. This CDR3 is built from 15 residues. The germline CDR1 and CDR2 sequences are SGHVS and FQNEAQ. The CDR3 coding sequence is TGTGCCAGCAGCTTAGCGCGTACAGTGAACACTGAAGCTTTCTTT. This sequence encodes CASSLARTVNTEAFF.

This chain connects TRBV28 to TRBJ2-7; 7 bases align to TRBD1. V lost 7 bases and J lost 2; bases outside the gene matches: 5. This CDR3 comprises 13 residues. In germline, CDR1 is MDHEN, CDR2 SYDVKM. The DNA for the CDR3 is TGTGCCAGCACTACCGGGACAGCCTACGAGCAGTACTTC. Translating gives CASTTGTAYEQYF. Variable domain in full (rest from reference TRBV28 and TRBJ2-7): DVKVTQSSRYLVKRTGEKVFLECVQDMDHENMFWYRQDPGLGLRLIYFSYDVKMKEKGDIPEGYSVSREKKERFSLILESASTNQTSMYLCASTTGTAYEQYFGPGTRLTVT.

This clone has just one count. The rearrangement joins TRBV5-4 to TRBJ2-7, with TRBD1 matching over 8 bases. The CDR3 has 15 residues. The germline V gene has CDR1 SGHNT and CDR2 YYREEE (reference sequence). Germline trimming cut 2 bases from V and 7 bases from J; bases unmatched to any gene: 11. In DNA, the CDR3 is TGTGCCAGCAGCTTAAAGACAGGGGAAAGGTGGGAGCAGTACTTC. It codes for CASSLKTGERWEQYF.

The chain recombines TRBV29-1 with TRBJ2-3; tentatively, D is TRBD2 (6 bases). This CDR3 is 14 amino acids long. With 4 bases removed from V and 1 base from J, the gap between germline ends came to 12 bases. Germline lookup yields CDR1 SQVTM and CDR2 ANQGSEA. The CDR3 protein is CSVGAGTRTDTQYF. Written as DNA, the CDR3 is TGCAGCGTTGGGGCGGGGACGCGCACAGATACGCAGTATTTT.